These 25 T cell receptor beta chains were all obtained from the same sample, sequenced in a study of CD4+ T cells in melanoma. Repertoires were generated with immunoSEQ multiplex PCR, while TCRdb's copy carries only in-frame clones and drops some. Among approximately 5,700 clones listed, about 70% were seen once. The sequenced material came from cells from a culture (not recorded whether cultured in vitro). Receptor source: a human donor with melanoma.

This clone was counted once. The V gene is TRBV7-8, the J gene TRBJ2-7, with D unresolved. Germline CDR1 is SGHVS and CDR2 is FQNEAQ. The V and J ends lost 1 base and 1 base respectively, with 2 bases between them. The CDR3 is 12 residues long. Here the CDR3 reads CASSLGSYEQYF. The CDR3 nucleotides are TGTGCCAGCAGCTTAGGATCCTACGAGCAGTACTTC. Combining the CDR3 with reference TRBV7-8 and TRBJ2-7 gives the whole variable domain GAGVSQSPRYKVAKRGQDVALRCDPISGHVSLFWYQQALGQGPEFLTYFQNEAQLDKSGLPSDRFFAERPEGSVSTLKIQRTQQEDSAVYLCASSLGSYEQYFGPGTRLTVT.

This clone came up once. The CDR3 nucleotides read TGTGCCAGCAGCTCTTACCGGGACTCAAAAAACATTCAGTACTTC. The encoded protein is CASSSYRDSKNIQYF. V gene TRBV7-9 combines with J gene TRBJ2-4, with D tentatively TRBD2 (6 bases). Germline values: CDR1 SEHNR, CDR2 FQNEAQ (reference sequence). V shed 4 bases and J shed 4 bases, with 14 bases lying between them. CDR3 length: 15 residues.

This clone appeared once. The V call is TRBV6-1, the J call TRBJ2-2, with 7 nucleotides matching TRBD2. V gave up 2 bases and J gave up 5 bases; unmatched junction bases: 2. The length of the CDR3 is 14 residues. The germline V gene encodes CDR1 MNHNS and CDR2 SASEGT. The CDR3 DNA reads as TGTGCCAGCAGTGAACTAGCGGTGACCGGGGAGCTGTTTTTT. Protein: CASSELAVTGELFF.

The gene calls are TRBV24-1 and TRBJ2-1; 7 bases match TRBD1. This CDR3 is built from 13 residues. V shed 4 bases and J 8 bases; nucleotides not matched to a gene: 4. CDR1 is KGHDR and CDR2 is SFDVKD in the germline V gene. CDR3 DNA: TGTGCCACCAGTGACACAGGGGTCGATGAGCAGTTCTTC. This encodes CATSDTGVDEQFF.

The chain has TRBV19 and TRBJ1-5; 8 bases map to TRBD1. CDR3 length: 14 residues. Per the germline V gene, CDR1 is LNHDA and CDR2 is SQIVND (reference sequence). V lost 3 bases to trimming and J lost 4 bases; unmatched junction nucleotides: 2. The CDR3 DNA reads as TGTGCCAGTAGTATGACAGGGGAGAATCAGCCCCAGCATTTT. Its protein is CASSMTGENQPQHF.

V gene TRBV10-3 combines with J gene TRBJ1-2, with D maybe TRBD1 (6 bases). There are 15 residues in the CDR3. Trimming removed 6 bases from V and 0 bases from J, with 14 bases in between. Per the germline V gene, CDR1 is ENHRY and CDR2 is SYGVKD. CDR3 bases: TGTGCCATCAGGGAGGGCCCAGGGGCTAACTATGGCTACACCTTC. Encoded protein: CAIREGPGANYGYTF.

The gene calls are TRBV3-1 (or the pseudogene TRBV3-2) and TRBJ2-7; D is undetermined. The V gene's germline CDR1 is LGHDT and CDR2 YNNKEL (reference sequence). V was cut by 0 bases and J by 4 bases, with 7 bases left in between. The CDR3 runs 13 residues. The chain's CDR3 is CASSQDLRYEQYF. DNA of the CDR3: TGTGCCAGCAGCCAAGATTTGCGTTACGAGCAGTACTTC.

V usage is TRBV28 and J usage is TRBJ1-1, with D possibly matching TRBD1 (5 bases). The CDR3 consists of 14 residues. Germline CDR1 is MDHEN and CDR2 is SYDVKM. Between the trimmed V and J ends, which lost 5 bases and 1 base, there was a span of 11 bases. The CDR3 DNA reads as TGTGCCAGCAGTACCGACAGAGGGAACACTGAAGCTTTCTTT. It codes for CASSTDRGNTEAFF. The full variable domain, in which reference TRBV28 and TRBJ1-1 provide the parts outside the CDR3, is DVKVTQSSRYLVKRTGEKVFLECVQDMDHENMFWYRQDPGLGLRLIYFSYDVKMKEKGDIPEGYSVSREKKERFSLILESASTNQTSMYLCASSTDRGNTEAFFGQGTRLTVV.

This clone was observed once. The chain links TRBV9 to TRBJ2-3; D is perhaps TRBD1 (5 bases). Germline V CDR1 and CDR2: SGDLS, YYNGEE. Trimming left V 2 bases short and J 0 bases short, with 10 bases between. CDR3 length equals 15 residues. The CDR3 coding sequence is TGTGCCAGCAGCGTCGACAGATATAGCACAGATACGCAGTATTTT. Protein: CASSVDRYSTDTQYF.

This clone was counted once. The rearrangement joins TRBV4-1 to TRBJ1-3; a possible D gene is TRBD1 (6 bases). There are 15 residues in the CDR3. V was trimmed by 4 bases and J by 2 bases, leaving 12 bases between them. CDR1 MGHRA and CDR2 YSYEKL come from the germline V gene. CDR3 region: CASSRRGQTGNTIYF. DNA of the CDR3: TGCGCCAGCAGCCGCAGGGGTCAGACTGGAAACACCATATATTTT.

This clone came up a few times. The rearrangement uses TRBV29-1 and TRBJ1-2, with no clear D. Germline V gene lookup returns CDR1 SQVTM and CDR2 ANQGSEA. This CDR3 is 16 amino acids long. Trimming stripped 6 bases from V and 5 bases from J, with 25 bases between. The CDR3 bases are TGCAGCGTAAGCAGCGAAATGGGAGTCTCTAGGTATGGCTACACCTTC. Translated, it gives CSVSSEMGVSRYGYTF.

The chain joins TRBV6-5 to TRBJ2-5; 8 bases match TRBD1. The length of the CDR3 is 16 residues. The germline CDR1 and CDR2 sequences are MNHEY and SVGAGI. The V and J ends lost 2 bases and 7 bases, in that order; junction bases with no gene match: 12. CDR3 amino acids: CASSYTDRGRGGTQYF. As DNA, the CDR3 is TGTGCCAGCAGTTACACCGACAGGGGCCGGGGCGGGACCCAGTACTTC.

The chain recombines TRBV2 with TRBJ2-1; tentatively, D is TRBD1 (5 bases). The germline V gene has CDR1 SNHLY and CDR2 FYNNEI. This CDR3 has 14 residues. V dropped 3 bases and J dropped 5 bases, with 11 bases sitting between them. DNA of the CDR3: TGTGCCAGCAGTGATCCAGGGTCCCACAATGAGCAGTTCTTC. The encoded protein is CASSDPGSHNEQFF.

CDR3 loop: CAKTGDNSPLHF. In DNA, the CDR3 is TGTGCTAAAACAGGGGATAATTCACCCCTCCACTTT. The V and J genes are TRBV28 and TRBJ1-6; 7 positions match TRBD1. There are 12 residues in the CDR3. Germline V lookup: CDR1 MDHEN, CDR2 SYDVKM.

This clone appeared once. The V call is TRBV6-5, the J call TRBJ1-2, with no clear D. Germline V gene lookup returns CDR1 MNHEY and CDR2 SVGAGI. V was cut by 6 bases and J by 0 bases, with 8 bases left in between. CDR3 size: 13 residues. CDR3 sequence (DNA): TGTGCCAGCAGGCAGCCACCTAACTATGGCTACACCTTC. Encoded protein: CASRQPPNYGYTF.

Turning to this clone: One end of the junction does not line up with germline, which may come from a read error. V is TRBV10-3 and J is TRBJ2-2; 8 bases fit TRBD2. The CDR3 runs 16 residues. The V gene's germline CDR1 is ENHRY and CDR2 SYGVKD. The CDR3: CAIPVGSGEEHRGAVF. CDR3 bases: TGTGCCATCCCGGTCGGTAGCGGGGAGGAACACCGGGGAGCTGTTTTT.

V gene TRBV2 combines with J gene TRBJ1-1, with 10 bases lining up with TRBD1. Germline values: CDR1 SNHLY, CDR2 FYNNEI. The CDR3 contains 15 residues. The V gene end was trimmed by 6 bases and the J gene end by 4 bases; junction bases not matched to a gene: 8. This CDR3 is CASSFTGTGATEAFF. CDR3 DNA sequence: TGTGCCAGCAGCTTTACCGGGACAGGGGCCACTGAAGCTTTCTTT.

This sequence joins TRBV29-1 and TRBJ2-7; possibly TRBD1 for D (6 bases). There are 12 residues in the CDR3. Per the germline V gene, CDR1 is SQVTM and CDR2 is ANQGSEA. The V end lost 7 bases, the J end lost 2 bases, and 12 bases lay between the germline ends. In DNA, the CDR3 is TGCAGCGGGGGATCAGGGGCCTACGAGCAGTACTTC. Protein: CSGGSGAYEQYF.

This chain uses TRBV9 with TRBJ1-4; TRBD1 might be the D (5 bases). The germline V and J ends were trimmed by 3 bases and 5 bases, with 14 bases remaining between them. The germline V gene encodes CDR1 SGDLS and CDR2 YYNGEE. The CDR3 contains 15 residues. The CDR3 protein is CASSAQVGANEKLFF. The CDR3 DNA sequence: TGTGCCAGCAGCGCCCAAGTAGGGGCCAATGAAAAACTGTTTTTT.

The rearrangement joins TRBV9 to TRBJ1-5; D unresolved. The CDR3 has 14 amino acids. V lost 0 bases and J lost 0, with 4 bases in between. CDR1 is SGDLS, CDR2 YYNGEE, per germline. The chain's CDR3 is CASSVGYSNQPQHF. The CDR3 DNA sequence: TGTGCCAGCAGCGTAGGTTATAGCAATCAGCCCCAGCATTTT.

This chain joins TRBV2 and TRBJ1-6; D not certain. Germline CDR1 reads SNHLY; CDR2 reads FYNNEI. The CDR3 totals 17 residues. The V end lost 11 bases, the J end lost 0 bases, and 20 bases lay between the germline ends. CDR3 sequence: CAGKAEPAYSYNSPLHF. CDR3 sequence (DNA): TGTGCCGGAAAGGCAGAGCCCGCTTACTCCTATAATTCACCCCTCCACTTT.

V is TRBV7-9 and J is TRBJ1-2; D possibly corresponds to TRBD1 (5 bases). This CDR3 is built from 14 residues. Germline V gene lookup returns CDR1 SEHNR and CDR2 FQNEAQ (reference sequence). Between the trimmed V and J ends, which lost 1 base and 5 bases, there was a span of 11 bases. The CDR3, as DNA: TGTGCCAGCAGCTTAGACAGGAAGCTATATGGCTACACCTTC. Translated, it gives CASSLDRKLYGYTF.

V is TRBV28 and J is TRBJ2-7; TRBD1 or TRBD2 may be the D gene (5 bases each). CDR3 length: 14 amino acids. Germline-derived CDR1 and CDR2 are MDHEN and SYDVKM. The V gene lost 7 bases and the J gene lost 2 bases, with 15 bases spanning the gap. CDR3 residues: CASKGPPPAYEQYF. The CDR3 DNA sequence: TGTGCCAGCAAGGGACCCCCACCAGCCTACGAGCAGTACTTC.

The chain joins TRBV24-1 to TRBJ1-4; D is undetermined. The length of the CDR3 is 14 residues. Per the germline V gene, CDR1 is KGHDR and CDR2 is SFDVKD. The V and J ends lost 3 bases and 7 bases respectively, with 11 bases between them. The CDR3 DNA follows: TGTGCCACCAGTGATCGGGATGGTAGTGAAAAACTGTTTTTT. Residues: CATSDRDGSEKLFF.

The chain combines TRBV3-1 (or the pseudogene TRBV3-2) with TRBJ2-3; the match to TRBD2 covers 10 bases. The CDR3 runs to 14 residues. The trim removed 0 bases at V and 6 bases at J, leaving 0 bases unmatched. CDR1 is LGHDT and CDR2 is YNNKEL in the germline V gene (reference sequence). The CDR3 DNA is TGTGCCAGCAGCCAAGAACTAGCGGGGGATACGCAGTATTTT. Protein: CASSQELAGDTQYF.